The T cell receptor beta chain under discussion was sequenced for a study of blood T cell repertoires in COVID-19. Assay: immunoSEQ multiplex PCR; the TCRdb copy retains only in-frame clones and omits some. The repertoire has 150,000 to 200,000 clones, about 93% of them found once; the top ten carry around 4.6%. CDR1 and CDR2 (germline): MGHDK, SYGVNS. The CDR3 sequence is 17 residues long. The ends were cut back, 4 bases at V and 0 bases at J, with 16 bases in the middle. The source material was peripheral blood. V and J are TRBV25-1 and TRBJ2-4; a weak D match, TRBD2 (7 bases). This TCR came from a woman aged 45-65 years with acute or convalescent COVID-19. This CDR3 reads CASSGGGVSLAKNIQYF. The CDR3 coding sequence is TGTGCCAGCAGTGGGGGGGGCGTTTCACTAGCCAAAAACATTCAGTACTTC.